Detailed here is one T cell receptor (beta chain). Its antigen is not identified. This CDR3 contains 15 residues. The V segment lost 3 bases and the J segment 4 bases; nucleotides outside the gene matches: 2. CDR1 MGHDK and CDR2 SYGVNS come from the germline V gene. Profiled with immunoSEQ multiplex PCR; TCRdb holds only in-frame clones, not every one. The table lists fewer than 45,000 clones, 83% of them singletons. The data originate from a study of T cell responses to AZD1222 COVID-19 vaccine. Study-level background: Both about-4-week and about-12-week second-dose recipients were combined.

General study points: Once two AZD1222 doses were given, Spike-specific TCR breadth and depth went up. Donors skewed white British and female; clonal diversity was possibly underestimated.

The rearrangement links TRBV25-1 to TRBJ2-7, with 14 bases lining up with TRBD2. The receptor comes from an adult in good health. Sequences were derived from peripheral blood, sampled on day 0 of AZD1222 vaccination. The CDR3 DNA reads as TGTGCCAGCAGTGAGGGACTAGCGGGGGTGTACGAGCAGTACTTC. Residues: CASSEGLAGVYEQYF.